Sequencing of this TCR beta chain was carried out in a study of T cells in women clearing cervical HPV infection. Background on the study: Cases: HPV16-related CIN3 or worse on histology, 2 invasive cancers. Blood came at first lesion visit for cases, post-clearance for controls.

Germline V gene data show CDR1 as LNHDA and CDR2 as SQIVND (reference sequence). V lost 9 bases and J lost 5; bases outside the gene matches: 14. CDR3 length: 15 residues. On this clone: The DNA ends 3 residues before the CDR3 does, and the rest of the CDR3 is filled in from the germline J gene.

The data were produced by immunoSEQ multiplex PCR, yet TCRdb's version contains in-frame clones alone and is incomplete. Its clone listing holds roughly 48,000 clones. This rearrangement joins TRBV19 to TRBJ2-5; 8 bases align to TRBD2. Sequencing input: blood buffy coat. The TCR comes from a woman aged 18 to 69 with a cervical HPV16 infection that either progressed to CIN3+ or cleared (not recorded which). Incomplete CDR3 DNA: TGTGCCAGCGCAACGGGGGGGGCAAGGGGGGAGACC. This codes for CASATGGARGET. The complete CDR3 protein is CASATGGARGETQYF. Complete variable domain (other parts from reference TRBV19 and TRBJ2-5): DGGITQSPKYLFRKEGQNVTLSCEQNLNHDAMYWYRQDPGQGLRLIYYSQIVNDFQKGDIAEGYSVSREKKESFPLTVTSAQKNPTAFYLCASATGGARGETQYFGPGTRLLVL.